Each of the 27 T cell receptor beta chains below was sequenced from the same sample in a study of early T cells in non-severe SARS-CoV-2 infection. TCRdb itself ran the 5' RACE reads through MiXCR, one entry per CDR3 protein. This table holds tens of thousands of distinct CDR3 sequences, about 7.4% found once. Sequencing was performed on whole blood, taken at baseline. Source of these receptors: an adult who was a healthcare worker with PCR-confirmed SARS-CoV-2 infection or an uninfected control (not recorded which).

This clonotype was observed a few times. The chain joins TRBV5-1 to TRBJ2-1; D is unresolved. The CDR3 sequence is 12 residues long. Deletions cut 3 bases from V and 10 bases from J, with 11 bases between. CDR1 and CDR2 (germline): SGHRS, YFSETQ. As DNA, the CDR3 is TGCGCCAGCAGCTCCCGTAGGATAGAGCAGTTCTTC. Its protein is CASSSRRIEQFF.

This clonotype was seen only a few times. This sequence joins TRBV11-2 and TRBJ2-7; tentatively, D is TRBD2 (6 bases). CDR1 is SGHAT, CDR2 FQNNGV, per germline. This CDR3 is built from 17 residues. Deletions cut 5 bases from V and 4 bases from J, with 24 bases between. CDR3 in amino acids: CASSASSLGGRTYEQYF. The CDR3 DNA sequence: TGTGCCAGCAGCGCCTCTTCCCTGGGGGGACGGACGTACGAGCAGTACTTC.

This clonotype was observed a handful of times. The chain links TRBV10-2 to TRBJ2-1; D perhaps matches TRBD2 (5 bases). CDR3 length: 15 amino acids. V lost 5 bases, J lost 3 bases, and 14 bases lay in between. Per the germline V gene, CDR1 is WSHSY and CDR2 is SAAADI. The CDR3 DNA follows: TGCGCCAGCAGTTTTCTCGGAGGAAGCTACAATGAGCAGTTCTTC. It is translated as CASSFLGGSYNEQFF.

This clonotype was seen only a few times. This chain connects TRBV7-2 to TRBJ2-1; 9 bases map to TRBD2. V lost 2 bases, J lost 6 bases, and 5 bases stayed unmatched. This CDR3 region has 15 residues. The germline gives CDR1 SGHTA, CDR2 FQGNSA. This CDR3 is CASSLRGGAFNEQFF. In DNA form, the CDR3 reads TGTGCCAGCAGCTTACGCGGGGGGGCGTTCAATGAGCAGTTCTTC.

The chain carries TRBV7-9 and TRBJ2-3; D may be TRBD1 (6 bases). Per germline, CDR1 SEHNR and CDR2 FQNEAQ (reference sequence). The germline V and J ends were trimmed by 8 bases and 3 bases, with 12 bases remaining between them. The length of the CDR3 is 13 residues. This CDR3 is CASLRGTTDTQYF. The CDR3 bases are TGTGCCAGCTTAAGGGGGACGACAGATACGCAGTATTTT.

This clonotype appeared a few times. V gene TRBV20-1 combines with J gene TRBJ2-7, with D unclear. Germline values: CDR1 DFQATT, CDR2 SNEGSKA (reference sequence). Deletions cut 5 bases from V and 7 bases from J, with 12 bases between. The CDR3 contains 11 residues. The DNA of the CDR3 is TGCAGTGCTTCTTCCGAGTCGGAGCAGTACTTC. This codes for CSASSESEQYF.

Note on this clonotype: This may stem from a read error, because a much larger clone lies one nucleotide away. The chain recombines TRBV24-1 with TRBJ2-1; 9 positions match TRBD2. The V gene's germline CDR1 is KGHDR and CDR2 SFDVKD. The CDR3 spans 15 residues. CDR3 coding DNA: TGTGCCACCAGTGATGAAGCTAGCGGGGACAATGAGCAGATCTTC. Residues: CATSDEASGDNEQIF.

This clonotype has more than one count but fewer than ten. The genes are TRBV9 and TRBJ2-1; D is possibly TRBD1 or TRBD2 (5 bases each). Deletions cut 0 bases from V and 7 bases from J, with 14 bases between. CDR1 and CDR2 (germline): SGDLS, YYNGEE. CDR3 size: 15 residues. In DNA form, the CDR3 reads TGTGCCAGCAGCGTAGATGAGGGGCTCGAAAATGAGCAGTTCTTC. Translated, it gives CASSVDEGLENEQFF.

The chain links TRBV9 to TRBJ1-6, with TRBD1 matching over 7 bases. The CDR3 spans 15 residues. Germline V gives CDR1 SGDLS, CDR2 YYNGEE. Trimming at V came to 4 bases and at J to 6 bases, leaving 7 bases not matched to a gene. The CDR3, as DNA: TGTGCCAGCAGCCTCGGGACAGTGCCTAATTCACCCCTCCACTTT. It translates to CASSLGTVPNSPLHF.

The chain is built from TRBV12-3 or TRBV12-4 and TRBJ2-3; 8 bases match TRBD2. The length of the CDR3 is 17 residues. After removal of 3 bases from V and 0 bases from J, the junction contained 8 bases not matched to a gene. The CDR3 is CASSLGGGPTSTDTQYF. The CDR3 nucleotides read TGTGCCAGCAGTTTGGGCGGGGGGCCGACTAGCACAGATACGCAGTATTTT.

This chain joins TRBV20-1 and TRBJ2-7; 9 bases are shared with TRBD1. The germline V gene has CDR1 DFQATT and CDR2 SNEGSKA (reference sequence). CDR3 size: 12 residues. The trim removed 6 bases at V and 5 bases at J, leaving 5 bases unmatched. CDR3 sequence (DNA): TGCAGTGCAACGGACAGGGGTGACGAGCAGTACTTC. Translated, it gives CSATDRGDEQYF.

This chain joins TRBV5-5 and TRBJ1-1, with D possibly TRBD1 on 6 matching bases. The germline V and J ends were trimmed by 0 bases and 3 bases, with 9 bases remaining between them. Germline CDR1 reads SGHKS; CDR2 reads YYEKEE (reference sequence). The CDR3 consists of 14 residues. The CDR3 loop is CASSLAGGYTEAFF. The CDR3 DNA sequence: TGTGCCAGCAGCTTGGCTGGGGGCTACACTGAAGCTTTCTTT.

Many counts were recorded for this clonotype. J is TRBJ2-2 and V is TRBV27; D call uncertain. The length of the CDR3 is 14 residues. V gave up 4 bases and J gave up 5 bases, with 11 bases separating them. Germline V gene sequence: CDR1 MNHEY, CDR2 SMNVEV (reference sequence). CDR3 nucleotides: TGTGCCAGCAGTTACTCCCCGGGTACCGGGGAGCTGTTTTTT. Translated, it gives CASSYSPGTGELFF.

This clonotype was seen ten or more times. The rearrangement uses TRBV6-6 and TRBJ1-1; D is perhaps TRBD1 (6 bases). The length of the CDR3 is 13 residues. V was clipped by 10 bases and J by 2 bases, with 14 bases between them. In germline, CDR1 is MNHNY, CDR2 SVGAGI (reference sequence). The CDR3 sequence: CATRGGGNTEAFF. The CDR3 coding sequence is TGTGCCACCCGAGGGGGGGGTAACACTGAAGCTTTCTTT.

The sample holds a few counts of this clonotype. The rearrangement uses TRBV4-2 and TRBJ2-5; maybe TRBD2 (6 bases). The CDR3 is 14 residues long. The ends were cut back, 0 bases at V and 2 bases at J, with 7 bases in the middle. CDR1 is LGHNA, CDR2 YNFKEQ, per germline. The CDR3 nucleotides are TGTGCCAGCAGCCAAGAACGGGGGCAAGAGACCCAGTACTTC. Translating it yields CASSQERGQETQYF.

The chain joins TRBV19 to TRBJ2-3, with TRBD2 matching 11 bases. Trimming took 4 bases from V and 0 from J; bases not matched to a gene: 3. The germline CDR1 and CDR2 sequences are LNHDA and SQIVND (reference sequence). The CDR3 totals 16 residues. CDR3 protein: CASSSGLAGSTDTQYF. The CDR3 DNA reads TGTGCCAGTAGTAGCGGACTAGCGGGTAGCACAGATACGCAGTATTTT.

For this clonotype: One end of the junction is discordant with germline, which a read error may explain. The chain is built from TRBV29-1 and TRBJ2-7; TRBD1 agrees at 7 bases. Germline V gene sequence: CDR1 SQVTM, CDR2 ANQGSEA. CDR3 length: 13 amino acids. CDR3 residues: CSVRQGSNHEQYF. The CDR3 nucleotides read TGCAGCGTACGACAGGGATCCAACCACGAACAGTACTTC.

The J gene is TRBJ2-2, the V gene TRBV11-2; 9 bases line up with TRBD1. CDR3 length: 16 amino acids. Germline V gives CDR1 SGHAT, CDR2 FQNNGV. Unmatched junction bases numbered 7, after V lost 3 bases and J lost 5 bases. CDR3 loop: CASSLTGTGRTGELFF. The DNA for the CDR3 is TGTGCCAGCAGCTTGACTGGGACAGGGCGAACCGGGGAGCTGTTTTTT.

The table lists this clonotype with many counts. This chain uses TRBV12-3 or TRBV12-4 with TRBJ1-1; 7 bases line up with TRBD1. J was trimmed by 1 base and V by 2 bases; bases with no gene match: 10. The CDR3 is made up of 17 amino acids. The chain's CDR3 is CASSLPPYRTGNTEAFF. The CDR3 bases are TGTGCCAGCAGTTTACCCCCTTATAGGACAGGGAACACTGAAGCTTTCTTT.

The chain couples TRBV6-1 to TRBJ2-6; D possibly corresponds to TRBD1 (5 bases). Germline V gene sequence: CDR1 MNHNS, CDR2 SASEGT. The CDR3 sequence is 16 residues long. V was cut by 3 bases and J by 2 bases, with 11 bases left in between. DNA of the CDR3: TGTGCCAGCAGTGAGCAGGGCAGTACTGGGGCCAACGTCCTGACTTTC. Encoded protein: CASSEQGSTGANVLTF.

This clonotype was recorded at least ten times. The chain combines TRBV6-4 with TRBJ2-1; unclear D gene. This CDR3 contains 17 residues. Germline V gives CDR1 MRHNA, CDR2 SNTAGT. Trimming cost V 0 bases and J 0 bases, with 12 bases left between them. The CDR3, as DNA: TGTGCCAGCAGTGACTCGCTGGGCAGAAGCTCCTACAATGAGCAGTTCTTC. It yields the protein CASSDSLGRSSYNEQFF.

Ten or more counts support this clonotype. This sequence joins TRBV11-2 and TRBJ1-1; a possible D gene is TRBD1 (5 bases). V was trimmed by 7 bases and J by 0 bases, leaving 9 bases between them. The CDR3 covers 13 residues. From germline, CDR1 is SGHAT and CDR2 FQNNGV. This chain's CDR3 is CASTLTVNTEAFF. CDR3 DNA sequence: TGTGCCAGCACACTGACAGTGAACACTGAAGCTTTCTTT.

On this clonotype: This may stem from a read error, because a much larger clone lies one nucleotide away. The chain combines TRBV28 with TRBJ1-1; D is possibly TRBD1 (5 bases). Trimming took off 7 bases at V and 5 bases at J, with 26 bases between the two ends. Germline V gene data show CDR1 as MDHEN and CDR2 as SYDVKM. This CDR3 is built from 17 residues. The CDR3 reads CASIANSLGPLKTEAFF. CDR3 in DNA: TGTGCCAGCATAGCCAACAGTTTGGGGCCCCTTAAGACTGAAGCTTTCTTT.

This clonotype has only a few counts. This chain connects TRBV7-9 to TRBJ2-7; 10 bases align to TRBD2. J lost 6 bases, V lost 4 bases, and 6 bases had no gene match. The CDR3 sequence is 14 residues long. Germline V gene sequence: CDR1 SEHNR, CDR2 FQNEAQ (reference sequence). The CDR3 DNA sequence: TGTGCCAGCAGCTACGGGACTAGCGTCCTCGAGCAGTACTTC. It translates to CASSYGTSVLEQYF.

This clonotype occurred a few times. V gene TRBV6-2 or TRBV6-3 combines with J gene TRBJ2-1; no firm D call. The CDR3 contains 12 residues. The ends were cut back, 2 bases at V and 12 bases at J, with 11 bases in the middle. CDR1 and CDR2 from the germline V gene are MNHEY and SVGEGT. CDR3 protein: CASSYGAIGQFF. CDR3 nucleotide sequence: TGTGCCAGCAGTTACGGTGCAATTGGGCAGTTCTTC.

DNA of the CDR3: TGTGCCATCCGCCCTGGGACAGGCCTAGGAACCCTCCACTTT. Its translation is CAIRPGTGLGTLHF. The genes are TRBV10-3 and TRBJ1-6, with 8 bases that match TRBD1. CDR1 is ENHRY, CDR2 SYGVKD, per germline. J lost 14 bases, V lost 8 bases, and 14 bases had no gene match. The CDR3 is 14 residues long.

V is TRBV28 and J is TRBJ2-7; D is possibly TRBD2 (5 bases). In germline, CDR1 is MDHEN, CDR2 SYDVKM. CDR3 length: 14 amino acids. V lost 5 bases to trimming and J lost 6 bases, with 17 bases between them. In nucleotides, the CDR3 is TGTGCCAGCAGTCCCCCCGGGGAATCGCTCGAGCAGTACTTC. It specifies CASSPPGESLEQYF.